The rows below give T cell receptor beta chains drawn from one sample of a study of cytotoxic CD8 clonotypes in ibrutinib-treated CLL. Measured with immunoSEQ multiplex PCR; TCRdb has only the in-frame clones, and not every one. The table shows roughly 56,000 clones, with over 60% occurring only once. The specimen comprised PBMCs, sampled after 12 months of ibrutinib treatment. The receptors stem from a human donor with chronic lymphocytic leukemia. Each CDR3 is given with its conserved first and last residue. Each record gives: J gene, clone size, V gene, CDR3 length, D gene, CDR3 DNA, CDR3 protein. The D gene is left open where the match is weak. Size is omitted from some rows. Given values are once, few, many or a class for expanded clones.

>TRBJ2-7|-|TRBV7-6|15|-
TGTGCCAGCAGCTTAGTGGACGGGGTGTTAGGCGAGCAGTACTTC
CASSLVDGVLGEQYF
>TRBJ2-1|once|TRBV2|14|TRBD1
TGTGCCAGCAGCCGGGACAGGGGCACCAATGAGCAGTTCTTC
CASSRDRGTNEQFF
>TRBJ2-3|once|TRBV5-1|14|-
TGCGCCAGCAGCTTGGACGAGGCTACAGATACGCAGTATTTT
CASSLDEATDTQYF
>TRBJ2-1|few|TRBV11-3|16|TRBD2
TGTGCCAGCAGCTTAGATCCGGGGCTAGGGCTAGCGGGCCAGTTCTTC
CASSLDPGLGLAGQFF
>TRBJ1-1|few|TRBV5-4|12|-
TGTGCCAGCAGCTTAGGGCCGCGAACAGCTTTCTTT
CASSLGPRTAFF
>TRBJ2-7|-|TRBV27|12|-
TGTGCCAGCAGTCGCAGGGGCGGCGAGCAGTACTTC
CASSRRGGEQYF
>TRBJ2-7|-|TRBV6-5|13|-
TGTGCCAGCAGTTACTCTTACAGGGACGAGCAGTACTTC
CASSYSYRDEQYF
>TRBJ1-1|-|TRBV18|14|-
TGTGCCAGCTCATCCCAGGGATCGGACACTGAAGCTTTCTTT
CASSSQGSDTEAFF
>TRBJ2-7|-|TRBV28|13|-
TGTGCCAGCAGGGCGGGACACCTCTACGAGCAGTACTTC
CASRAGHLYEQYF
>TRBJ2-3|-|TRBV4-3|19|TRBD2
TGCGCCAGCAGCCAAGATGTAGGCTGGCGGGAGGGGGGGGCAGATACGCAGTATTTT
CASSQDVGWREGGADTQYF
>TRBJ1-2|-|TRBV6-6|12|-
TGTGCCAGCAGTTCAAACAGGGTCGGCTACACCTTC
CASSSNRVGYTF
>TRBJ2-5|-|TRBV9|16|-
TGTGCCAGCTGGCCCCTTGACGGACTACAAGTTGAGACCCAGTACTTC
CASWPLDGLQVETQYF
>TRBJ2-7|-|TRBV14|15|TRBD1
TGTGCCAGCAGCCCCCGGGACAGGGAGGCTTACGAGCAGTACTTC
CASSPRDREAYEQYF
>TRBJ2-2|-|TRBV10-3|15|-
TGTGCCATCAGTGAGTCGCAGAGGGTTACCGGGGAGCTGTTTTTT
CAISESQRVTGELFF
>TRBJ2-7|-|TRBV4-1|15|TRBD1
TGCGCCAGCAGCCAGATACAGACAGGGCCGTACGAGCAGTACTTC
CASSQIQTGPYEQYF
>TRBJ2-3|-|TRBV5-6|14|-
TGTGCCAGCAGCGCGGATTTCCAGGCTGGTACGCAGTATTTT
CASSADFQAGTQYF
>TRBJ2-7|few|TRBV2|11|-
TGTGCCAGTCAGGGTGTCTACGAGCAGTACTTC
CASQGVYEQYF
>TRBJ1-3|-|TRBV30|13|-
TGTGCCTGGAGTCGGGACACCGGAAACACCATATATTTT
CAWSRDTGNTIYF
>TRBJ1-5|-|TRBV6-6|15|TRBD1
TGTGCCAGCTCTTTTACAGGACAGGGGGGTCAGCCCCAGCATTTT
CASSFTGQGGQPQHF
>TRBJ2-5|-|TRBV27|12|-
TGTGCCAGCAGCCACCTCCAAGAGACCCAGTACTTC
CASSHLQETQYF
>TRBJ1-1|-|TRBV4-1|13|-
TGCGCCAGCAACTTCGATGTGGGCACTGAAGCTTTCTTT
CASNFDVGTEAFF
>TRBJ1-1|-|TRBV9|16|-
TGTGCCAGCAGCGTAGGTCTGAGGGGAGGGGGCACTGAAGCTTTCTTT
CASSVGLRGGGTEAFF
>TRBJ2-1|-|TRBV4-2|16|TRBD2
TGTGCCAGCAGCCATCAGGTCACTAGCGGGAGGAATGAGCAGTTCTTC
CASSHQVTSGRNEQFF
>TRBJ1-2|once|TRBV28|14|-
TGTGCCAGCAGTTTCGAGGGTTTCGGCTATGGCTACACCTTC
CASSFEGFGYGYTF
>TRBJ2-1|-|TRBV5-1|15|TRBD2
TGCGCCAGCAGCTTGGAGTTAGCGGGAGAGGATGAGCAGTTCTTC
CASSLELAGEDEQFF
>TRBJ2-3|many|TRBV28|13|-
TGTGCCAGCTTGGACCGAGCCACAGATACGCAGTATTTT
CASLDRATDTQYF
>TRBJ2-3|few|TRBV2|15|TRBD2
TGTGCCAGCGGTTTGTCCGGGACTAGCGGTTCCACGCAGTATTTT
CASGLSGTSGSTQYF
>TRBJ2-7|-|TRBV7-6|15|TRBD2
TGTGCCAGCAGCCAAAATAGCGGGAGTGCCTACGAGCAGTACTTC
CASSQNSGSAYEQYF
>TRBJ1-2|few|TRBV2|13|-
TGTGCCAGCAGTACGGACAAATCGTTGGGCTACACCTTC
CASSTDKSLGYTF
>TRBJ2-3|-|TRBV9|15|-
TGTGCCAGCAGCGTAGACTCCCCTATGACAGATACGCAGTATTTT
CASSVDSPMTDTQYF
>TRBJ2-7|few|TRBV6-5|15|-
TGTGCCAGCAGTTACTCGGAGGCGGTCTCCTACGAGCAGTACTTC
CASSYSEAVSYEQYF
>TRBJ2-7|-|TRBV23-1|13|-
TGCGCCAGCAGTCAGGGGGTCGCCGACGAGCAGTACTTC
CASSQGVADEQYF
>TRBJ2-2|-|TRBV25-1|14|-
TGTGCCAGCAGTGAATTTAAGTTGGACGGGGAGCTGTTTTTT
CASSEFKLDGELFF
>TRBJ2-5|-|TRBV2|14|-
TGTGCCAGCAGTCACGAACGGGGAAAAGAGACCCAGTACTTC
CASSHERGKETQYF
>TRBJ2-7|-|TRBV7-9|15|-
TGTGCCAGCAGCCAGGGCCCCGGGAGCTCCTACGAGCAGTACTTC
CASSQGPGSSYEQYF
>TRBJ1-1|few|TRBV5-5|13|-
TGTGCCAGCAGCTTGATCGAGAACACTGAAGCTTTCTTT
CASSLIENTEAFF
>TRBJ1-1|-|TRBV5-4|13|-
TGTGCCAGCAGAAAAGGGGTGAACACTGAAGCTTTCTTT
CASRKGVNTEAFF
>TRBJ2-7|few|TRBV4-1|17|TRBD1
TGCGCCAGCAGCCAAGCCATGGTAAGGGACAGCTCCTACGAGCAGTACTTC
CASSQAMVRDSSYEQYF
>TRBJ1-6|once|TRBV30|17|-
TGTGCCTGGAGTGTAACCGGGACACCTGGAGCAGGTTCACCCCTCCACTTT
CAWSVTGTPGAGSPLHF
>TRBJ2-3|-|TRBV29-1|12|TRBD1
TGCAGCGTTCCGGGACAGGGGAGAACGCAGTATTTT
CSVPGQGRTQYF
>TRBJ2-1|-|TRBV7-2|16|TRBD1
TGTGCCAGCAGCTTAGACGGGACAGGACCTTACAATGAGCAGTTCTTC
CASSLDGTGPYNEQFF
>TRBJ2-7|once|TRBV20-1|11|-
TGCAGTGCTAGCTCGATCTACGAGCAGTACTTC
CSASSIYEQYF
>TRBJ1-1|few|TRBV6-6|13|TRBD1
TGTGCCAGCAGTTACAAGGGACAGGGATGGGCTTTCTTT
CASSYKGQGWAFF
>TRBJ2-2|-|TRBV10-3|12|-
TGTGCCTCGGGCCCGGTTACCGGGGAGCTGTTTTTT
CASGPVTGELFF
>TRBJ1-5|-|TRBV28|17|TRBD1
TGTGCCAGCAGTTTATTTTGGGACAGGGTTAGCAATCAGCCCCAGCATTTT
CASSLFWDRVSNQPQHF